These 23 T cell receptor beta chains came from one sample sequenced in a study of human T cells and chemical hapten exposure. TCRdb called the RACE reads again in MiXCR, with one record for every CDR3 protein. The sample includes some 330,000 distinct CDR3 sequences, 5.5% seen only once; the top ten take around 8.8%. This sample's time point: pre-sensitization, week 0. Treatment meaning: therapeutic diphenylcyclopropenone sensitization with weekly scalp DPC. Sequenced material: whole blood, taken in connection with sensitization to the hapten diphenylcyclopropenone (DPC). These receptors came from a woman between 18 and 29 years old with alopecia areata. Some clones in this sample may be carry-over from other donors' samples.

This clonotype was detected many times. This chain uses TRBV13 with TRBJ2-3; 15 bases are shared with TRBD2. V shed 3 bases, J shed 0 bases, and the junction held 4 bases outside the gene matches. CDR1 is PRHDT, CDR2 FYEKMQ, per germline (reference sequence). There are 18 residues in the CDR3. CDR3 bases: TGTGCCAGCAGCTTCGGACTAGCGGGGGGGCTCAGCACAGATACGCAGTATTTT. Translating it yields CASSFGLAGGLSTDTQYF. Looking up the rest from reference TRBV13 and TRBJ2-3 gives the full variable domain: AAGVIQSPRHLIKEKRETATLKCYPIPRHDTVYWYQQGPGQDPQFLISFYEKMQSDKGSIPDRFSAQQFSDYHSELNMSSLELGDSALYFCASSFGLAGGLSTDTQYFGPGTRLTVL.

The chain employs TRBV20-1 and TRBJ1-5; D remains ambiguous. The CDR3 covers 14 residues. V was trimmed by 6 bases and J by 5 bases, leaving 17 bases between them. Germline V lookup: CDR1 DFQATT, CDR2 SNEGSKA (reference sequence). The CDR3 nucleotides read TGCAGTGCCCTCCCCCGGACGGACTATCAGCCCCAGCATTTT. The encoded protein is CSALPRTDYQPQHF.

This sequence joins TRBV7-9 and TRBJ2-3; no clear D gene. The ends were cut back, 0 bases at V and 0 bases at J, with 4 bases in the middle. CDR1 and CDR2 from the germline V gene are SEHNR and FQNEAQ (reference sequence). CDR3 length: 14 amino acids. This CDR3 is CASSLAQSTDTQYF. For the CDR3, the DNA is TGTGCCAGCAGCTTAGCACAGAGCACAGATACGCAGTATTTT.

This chain joins TRBV20-1 and TRBJ1-5; TRBD1 matches at 12 bases. After removal of 3 bases from V and 6 bases from J, the junction contained 6 bases not matched to a gene. The CDR3 covers 15 residues. Germline CDR1 is DFQATT and CDR2 is SNEGSKA (reference sequence). The CDR3 nucleotides are TGCAGTGCTAGGGCCGGGACAGGGGGCTGTCAGCCCCAGCATTTT. Its translation is CSARAGTGGCQPQHF.

This clonotype was seen more than once but under ten times. This rearrangement joins TRBV20-1 to TRBJ2-3, with D maybe TRBD1 (5 bases). V was cut by 3 bases and J by 2 bases, with 9 bases left in between. CDR3 length: 13 amino acids. The germline V gene has CDR1 DFQATT and CDR2 SNEGSKA (reference sequence). The CDR3 sequence: CSASKGSTDTQYF. CDR3 nucleotide sequence: TGCAGTGCTAGTAAGGGGTCCACAGATACGCAGTATTTT.

V is TRBV3-1 and J is TRBJ1-1, with D unresolved. Germline V gene data show CDR1 as LGHDT and CDR2 as YNNKEL (reference sequence). CDR3 length equals 12 residues. The V end lost 0 bases, the J end lost 6 bases, and 5 bases lay between the germline ends. CDR3 residues: CASSQDEAEAFF. In DNA form, the CDR3 reads TGTGCCAGCAGCCAAGACGAGGCTGAAGCTTTCTTT.

The rearrangement joins TRBV6-6 to TRBJ2-7; TRBD2 matches at 14 bases. This CDR3 is built from 14 residues. Germline V lookup: CDR1 MNHNY, CDR2 SVGAGI (reference sequence). Trimming removed 6 bases from V and 5 bases from J; junction bases left unmatched: 3. The CDR3 nucleotides read TGTGCCAGCAGCCCGGGACTAGCGGGGGACGAGCAGTACTTC. This translates into CASSPGLAGDEQYF.

This clonotype was detected a few times. The chain combines TRBV2 with TRBJ2-5; no clear D. This CDR3 comprises 13 residues. Germline lookup yields CDR1 SNHLY and CDR2 FYNNEI. Between the trimmed V and J ends, which lost 8 bases and 2 bases, there was a span of 12 bases. Here the CDR3 reads CASGVVDQETQYF. The CDR3 coding sequence is TGTGCCAGCGGCGTAGTCGATCAAGAGACCCAGTACTTC.

The gene calls are TRBV20-1 and TRBJ1-5; 8 positions match TRBD1. Germline CDR1 and CDR2: DFQATT and SNEGSKA (reference sequence). This CDR3 has 19 residues. The trim removed 1 base at V and 1 base at J, leaving 15 bases unmatched. The CDR3 loop is CSARAVDRGWIGSNQPQHF. CDR3 sequence (DNA): TGCAGTGCTAGAGCGGTTGACAGGGGTTGGATCGGGAGCAATCAGCCCCAGCATTTT.

This clonotype was recorded many times. The chain couples TRBV20-1 to TRBJ2-3; TRBD1 agrees at 7 bases. The V gene end was trimmed by 5 bases and the J gene end by 4 bases; junction bases not matched to a gene: 3. The CDR3 totals 12 residues. The germline gives CDR1 DFQATT, CDR2 SNEGSKA (reference sequence). CDR3 DNA: TGCAGTGCTTTTACAGGGGCAGATACGCAGTATTTT. Protein sequence: CSAFTGADTQYF.

The table lists this clonotype with many counts. The chain links TRBV5-4 to TRBJ2-3, with 10 bases that match TRBD2. Germline assignment: CDR1 SGHNT and CDR2 YYREEE (reference sequence). This CDR3 has 16 amino acids. V shed 0 bases, J shed 4 bases, and the junction held 5 bases outside the gene matches. The DNA for the CDR3 is TGTGCCAGCAGCTTGGAGCGGGGGGGCCTCCCAGATACGCAGTATTTT. Translated, it gives CASSLERGGLPDTQYF.

This clonotype was recorded a few times. The V and J genes are TRBV4-1 and TRBJ2-1; D is perhaps TRBD2 (5 bases). This CDR3 is built from 17 residues. Between the trimmed V and J ends, which lost 0 bases and 2 bases, there was a span of 14 bases. In germline, CDR1 is MGHRA, CDR2 YSYEKL. As DNA, the CDR3 is TGCGCCAGCAGCCAAGACCCCAACGGGGTCGCCTACAATGAGCAGTTCTTC. As protein: CASSQDPNGVAYNEQFF.

This clonotype has at least ten counts. The chain has TRBV6-2 or TRBV6-3 and TRBJ1-1; D possibly corresponds to TRBD1 (5 bases). Germline CDR1 MNHEY, CDR2 SVGEGT. The V end was cut by 2 bases, the J end by 2 bases, with 12 bases between. This CDR3 has 15 residues. This CDR3 reads CASSYPAQGNTEAFF. DNA for the CDR3: TGTGCCAGCAGTTACCCGGCGCAGGGAAACACTGAAGCTTTCTTT.

This clonotype was seen a few times. The chain employs TRBV5-6 and TRBJ1-5; 10 positions agree with TRBD1. With V trimmed by 6 bases and J by 4 bases, 10 bases remained unmatched. The CDR3 covers 16 residues. Germline-derived CDR1 and CDR2 are SGHDT and YYEEEE. The DNA for the CDR3 is TGTGCCAGCACCCTGTCGGGGACAGGGGTTAATCAGCCCCAGCATTTT. Translation gives CASTLSGTGVNQPQHF.

The chain combines TRBV4-1 with TRBJ1-4, with 7 bases aligning to TRBD1. This CDR3 contains 17 residues. Germline CDR1 and CDR2: MGHRA and YSYEKL. The junction had 15 bases not matched to a gene; V was cut back by 4 bases and J by 7 bases. The CDR3 DNA sequence: TGCGCCAGCAGCCCCTTACCGCGTAGGGGGCGCGGTGAAAAACTGTTTTTT. Protein product: CASSPLPRRGRGEKLFF.

This clonotype has a handful of counts. One junction end disagrees with the germline gene, perhaps due to a read error. This sequence joins TRBV18 and TRBJ2-2, with TRBD1 matching 8 bases. There are 16 residues in the CDR3. Germline loops: CDR1 KGHSH, CDR2 LQKENI. The CDR3 spells CASAPNDRGNTGELFF. The CDR3, as DNA: TGTGCCAGCGCACCCAATGACAGGGGGAACACCGGGGAGCTGTTTTTT.

The chain uses TRBV6-2 or TRBV6-3 and TRBJ1-5; 10 bases agree with TRBD1. CDR1 and CDR2 (germline): MNHEY, SVGEGT. There are 15 residues in the CDR3. After removal of 6 bases from V and 10 bases from J, the junction contained 12 bases not matched to a gene. The CDR3 nucleotides are TGTGCCAGCAGATTATTCCGGGACAGGGGAAGTCCCCAGCATTTT. Translating gives CASRLFRDRGSPQHF.

This clonotype has only a few counts. The V call is TRBV27, the J call TRBJ1-6; 12 nucleotides align to TRBD1. There are 18 residues in the CDR3. The germline V gene encodes CDR1 MNHEY and CDR2 SMNVEV (reference sequence). J was trimmed by 8 bases and V by 5 bases; bases with no gene match: 13. The CDR3 loop reads CASSILPGTGGSDSPLHF. Here the CDR3 DNA reads TGTGCCAGCAGTATACTCCCCGGGACAGGGGGCTCGGATTCACCCCTCCACTTT.

The sample holds many counts of this clonotype. The chain recombines TRBV6-5 with TRBJ1-3, with D possibly TRBD1 on 5 matching bases. This CDR3 contains 13 residues. V gave up 10 bases and J gave up 0 bases, with 10 bases separating them. CDR1 MNHEY and CDR2 SVGAGI come from the germline V gene. CDR3 sequence (DNA): TGTGCCACCGGGACGGTCTCTGGAAACACCATATATTTT. Translated: CATGTVSGNTIYF.

This sequence joins TRBV6-2 or TRBV6-3 and TRBJ1-2; D unclear. CDR1 is MNHEY and CDR2 is SVGEGT in the germline V gene. Between the trimmed V and J ends, which lost 7 bases and 0 bases, there was a span of 12 bases. CDR3 length: 14 residues. The CDR3: CASTSPASNYGYTF. The CDR3 DNA follows: TGTGCCAGCACCTCACCCGCCTCTAACTATGGCTACACCTTC.

This clonotype was picked up a small number of times. This chain joins TRBV5-4 and TRBJ2-3, with a tentative D call TRBD1 (6 bases). Germline V gene data show CDR1 as SGHNT and CDR2 as YYREEE (reference sequence). With 0 bases removed from V and 5 bases from J, the gap between germline ends came to 10 bases. This CDR3 comprises 14 residues. The CDR3 is CASSLAKGGDTQYF. DNA of the CDR3: TGTGCCAGCAGCTTGGCCAAAGGGGGAGATACGCAGTATTTT.

This clonotype showed up just a few times. The V gene is TRBV29-1, the J gene TRBJ2-3; D is unclear. Germline V gene data show CDR1 as SQVTM and CDR2 as ANQGSEA. This CDR3 is 12 amino acids long. The V end was cut by 6 bases, the J end by 1 base, with 8 bases between. The CDR3 spells CSVSERTDTQYF. In nucleotides, the CDR3 is TGCAGCGTCTCGGAACGCACAGATACGCAGTATTTT.

This clonotype was counted a few times. The chain links TRBV3-1 to TRBJ1-1; D remains ambiguous. This CDR3 is built from 14 residues. Germline assignment: CDR1 LGHDT and CDR2 YNNKEL (reference sequence). V was pared by 7 bases and J by 1 base, with 13 bases between. Written as DNA, the CDR3 is TGTGCCAGCACCCCTGGCCAGAAGAACACTGAAGCTTTCTTT. The encoded protein is CASTPGQKNTEAFF. The complete variable domain, with remaining parts taken from reference TRBV3-1 and TRBJ1-1, reads DTAVSQTPKYLVTQMGNDKSIKCEQNLGHDTMYWYKQDSKKFLKIMFSYNNKELIINETVPNRFSPKSPDKAHLNLHINSLELGDSAVYFCASTPGQKNTEAFFGQGTRLTVV.